Listed below are T cell receptor beta chains from one sample, sequenced in a study of blood T cell repertoires in COVID-19. Profiled with immunoSEQ multiplex PCR; TCRdb holds only in-frame clones, not every one. Of some 15,000 clones listed, more than 70% are singletons. The specimen was peripheral blood. The receptor set was obtained from a human donor in a cohort sampled during active COVID-19. Each CDR3 is given with its conserved first and last residue. A D gene is named only where the DNA matches it firmly. Rows may omit the clone size; those that give it use once, few, many or a size class.

>TRBJ1-2|-|TRBV10-2|TRBD1
TGCGCCAGCATTGGGGCAGGGGGCGACTATGGCTACACCTTC
CASIGAGGDYGYTF
>TRBJ2-1|-|TRBV7-2|TRBD1
TGTGCCAGCAGCTTAGGTGGGACAGGGAACTACAATGAGCAGTTCTTC
CASSLGGTGNYNEQFF
>TRBJ1-5|-|TRBV28|-
TGTGCCAGCAGATCCGGACAATATAGCAATCAGCCCCAGCATTTT
CASRSGQYSNQPQHF
>TRBJ2-1|-|TRBV11-2|-
TGTGCCAGCAGCTTAGGACTCCTCTACAATGAGCAGTTCTTC
CASSLGLLYNEQFF
>TRBJ1-2|-|TRBV9|-
TGTGCCAGCAGCGTAGAACCCGGCGGGGGGCGCTGGGGCTACACCTTC
CASSVEPGGGRWGYTF
>TRBJ2-5|-|TRBV3-1/TRBV3-2|-
TGTGCCAGCAGCCAATTCCAGGGGAGTCAAGAGACCCAGTACTTC
CASSQFQGSQETQYF
>TRBJ1-4|-|TRBV28|TRBD1
TGTGCCAGCAGGAGGGACAGCTTAAATGAAAAACTGTTTTTT
CASRRDSLNEKLFF
>TRBJ2-1|-|TRBV4-1|-
TGCGCCAGCAGCCAAGATAGTGCGGGGCAGTTCTTC
CASSQDSAGQFF
>TRBJ2-5|-|TRBV14|TRBD1
TGTGCCAGCAGCCAAGTAACAGGGGCCGGACCGGGATTTCAGACCCAGTACTTC
CASSQVTGAGPGFQTQYF
>TRBJ2-5|-|TRBV7-6|TRBD2
TGTGCCAGCAGCTTAGTACCCCTAGCGGGGGGGCGGGAGACCCAGTACTTC
CASSLVPLAGGRETQYF
>TRBJ2-2|once|TRBV6-5|TRBD1
TGTGCCAGCACCTGGGACAGGGAAACCGGGGAGCTGTTTTTT
CASTWDRETGELFF
>TRBJ2-7|-|TRBV6-5|TRBD2
TGTGCCAGCAGTTACTCCCCTTGGGGGGGCTACGAGCAGTACTTC
CASSYSPWGGYEQYF
>TRBJ2-7|-|TRBV12-3/TRBV12-4|-
TGTGCCAGCAGTGGACCTAGCCCTGGGGAGCAGTACTTC
CASSGPSPGEQYF
>TRBJ2-3|-|TRBV5-1|TRBD2
TGCGCCAGCAGCTTGGAGCGGGGGGACACAGATACGCAGTATTTT
CASSLERGDTDTQYF
>TRBJ1-3|-|TRBV28|-
TGTGCCAGCAGTTCCCCTGTACAGGGCTTCACTGGAAACACCATATATTTT
CASSSPVQGFTGNTIYF
>TRBJ2-1|-|TRBV2|TRBD1
TGTGCCAGCAGTCCATCGGGACAGGGGGCCTACAATGAGCAGTTCTTC
CASSPSGQGAYNEQFF
>TRBJ1-2|-|TRBV19|TRBD1
TGTGCCAGTAGTTCGATGGGACAGGGTAATGGCTACACCTTC
CASSSMGQGNGYTF
>TRBJ2-1|-|TRBV19|TRBD2
TGTGCCAGTAGTAATCGGGTCTCGGGGGGGCGTCCCTACAATGAGCAGTTCTTC
CASSNRVSGGRPYNEQFF
>TRBJ2-3|once|TRBV24-1|-
TGTGCCACCAGTGATCCCCTTGGTACAACAGATACGCAGTATTTT
CATSDPLGTTDTQYF
>TRBJ1-2|-|TRBV7-9|TRBD1
TGTGCCAGCAGCTTAGTACGAAGGGGACAGGGGGGCTACACCTTC
CASSLVRRGQGGYTF
>TRBJ1-1|few|TRBV28|TRBD1
TGTGCCAGCATCCATGGGACAGTGACGAACACTGAAGCTTTCTTT
CASIHGTVTNTEAFF
>TRBJ1-1|once|TRBV18|-
TGTGCCAGCTCACCCGGGTCCTCACCTGAAGCTTTCTTT
CASSPGSSPEAFF
>TRBJ2-3|-|TRBV4-1|TRBD2
TGCGCCAGCAGCCCACAGACTAGCGGGGGGCCAGATACGCAGTATTTT
CASSPQTSGGPDTQYF
>TRBJ2-7|-|TRBV5-1|TRBD1
TGCGCCAGCAGCTTGGATGGACAGGGCATCTACGAGCAGTACTTC
CASSLDGQGIYEQYF
>TRBJ1-4|-|TRBV30|-
TGTGCCTGCCCGGACAGTAGGAATGAAAAACTGTTTTTT
CACPDSRNEKLFF
>TRBJ1-2|-|TRBV19|TRBD1
TGTGCCAGTAGTATAAAGGCGGCAGGGGGCCACGGCTACACCTTC
CASSIKAAGGHGYTF
>TRBJ2-3|-|TRBV9|TRBD2
TGTGCCAGCAGCCCCTTAGCGGGGGGTAGCACAGATACGCAGTATTTT
CASSPLAGGSTDTQYF
>TRBJ2-7|few|TRBV3-1/TRBV3-2|TRBD1
TGTGCCAGCAGCCAACCAGGACAGGGGGCTTCCTACGAGCAGTACTTC
CASSQPGQGASYEQYF
>TRBJ2-7|-|TRBV4-3|TRBD1
TGCGCCAGCAGCCCTGGGACAGGGAAATACGAGCAGTACTTC
CASSPGTGKYEQYF
>TRBJ2-1|-|TRBV4-2|TRBD2
TGTGCCAGCAGCCCATCAGCTAGCGGACGAACCTACAATGAGCAGTTCTTC
CASSPSASGRTYNEQFF
>TRBJ2-1|-|TRBV14|-
TGTGCCAGCAGCCCGAGGGCCCCACAGAAAGGATACAATGAGCAGTTCTTC
CASSPRAPQKGYNEQFF
>TRBJ1-5|-|TRBV15|-
TGTGCCACCAGCAGAGATTTCGGGGGAGCGGTCAATCAGCCCCAGCATTTT
CATSRDFGGAVNQPQHF
>TRBJ2-7|once|TRBV6-1|TRBD2
TGTGCCAGCAGGCGGGGGGAGTCCGAGCAGTACTTC
CASRRGESEQYF
>TRBJ2-2|once|TRBV24-1|-
TGTGCCACCAGTGATTTAAGAGGAGACACCGGGGAGCTGTTTTTT
CATSDLRGDTGELFF
>TRBJ1-1|-|TRBV9|-
TGTGCCAGCAGCGCTGGACAGCTGGACACTGAAGCTTTCTTT
CASSAGQLDTEAFF
>TRBJ1-4|-|TRBV2|-
TGTGCCAGCAGTGAAAACCTCAGAGGCGAAAAACTGTTTTTT
CASSENLRGEKLFF
>TRBJ2-3|-|TRBV11-3|-
TGTGCCAGCAGCTCCCAACAGGGAAATACGCAGTATTTT
CASSSQQGNTQYF
>TRBJ2-3|-|TRBV15|TRBD2
TGTGCCACCAGCGGCGGACTAGCGGGGGGCCAAGATACGCAGTATTTT
CATSGGLAGGQDTQYF
>TRBJ1-2|once|TRBV2|-
TGTGCCAGCAGTGAACTAATTTATGGCTACACCTTC
CASSELIYGYTF
>TRBJ1-5|-|TRBV2|-
TGTGCCAGCAGCTCGAGGGATGGGGGGTATGGCAATCAGCCCCAGCATTTT
CASSSRDGGYGNQPQHF
>TRBJ1-2|-|TRBV6-1|-
TGTGCCAGCAGTGATTTACTGAGCTATGGCTACACCTTC
CASSDLLSYGYTF
>TRBJ1-5|-|TRBV15|-
TGTGCCACCGGGCCGATCAATCAGCCCCAGCATTTT
CATGPINQPQHF
>TRBJ2-7|-|TRBV10-3|TRBD2
TGTGCCGTTGGCGGGGGTAGCGGCGGGGACCTCTACGAGCAGTACTTC
CAVGGGSGGDLYEQYF
>TRBJ2-1|-|TRBV3-1/TRBV3-2|-
TGTGCCAGCAGCCGCCAGCGGTCCTACAATGAGCAGTTCTTC
CASSRQRSYNEQFF